This TCR beta chain emerged from a study of blood T cell repertoires in COVID-19. At the level of the study: Sources were T cells, B-cell-depleted T cells, or PBMCs; the material itself was cDNA or gDNA.

This CDR3 comprises 16 residues. The junction had 7 bases not matched to a gene; V was cut back by 2 bases and J by 3 bases. Per the germline V gene, CDR1 is MNHNY and CDR2 is SVGAGI (reference sequence). Original handling: From reference gene primer amplification, estimates of nucleated cell counts were derived. Using immunoSEQ multiplex PCR, the repertoire was profiled, and TCRdb retains in-frame clones only, with some absent. V and J calls and clone size follow that table, whereas D and trimming were derived from the DNA. The table records more than 45,000 clones, 83% of them present only once. V gene TRBV6-6 combines with J gene TRBJ2-5; 9 bases line up with TRBD1. This receptor was taken from a man aged 40-49 years with acute or convalescent COVID-19. What was sequenced was peripheral blood. The CDR3 DNA sequence: TGTGCCAGCAGTTACGACAGGGGGGGACCCAAAGAGACCCAGTACTTC. Translation gives CASSYDRGGPKETQYF.